These 32 T cell receptor beta chains originate from one sample sequenced in a study of T-cell reconstitution after alpha-beta-depleted transplantation in children. Molecular barcoding with unique molecular identifiers was used for the TCRbeta library. TCRdb recomputed calls from the PCR reads with MiXCR, one row per CDR3 protein. Of about a million distinct CDR3 sequences in the sample, roughly 29% are singletons; the top ten hold more than 25%. Sequenced material: PBMCs, mostly from graft donor cells, taken 360 days after TCRalphabeta/CD19-depleted stem cell transplant. Receptor source: a boy less than two years old who had a stem cell transplant for SCID, so the T cells may come from the graft donor.

In this sample, this clonotype turned up a few times. This sequence joins TRBV5-1 and TRBJ2-5, with D possibly TRBD1 on 6 matching bases. Trimming took off 0 bases at V and 0 bases at J, with 12 bases between the two ends. This CDR3 contains 16 residues. CDR1 SGHRS and CDR2 YFSETQ come from the germline V gene. DNA of the CDR3: TGCGCCAGCAGCTTGGTGGCAGGGGTCAACCAAGAGACCCAGTACTTC. As protein: CASSLVAGVNQETQYF.

This sequence joins TRBV4-2 and TRBJ2-5; D call uncertain. Germline V gene sequence: CDR1 LGHNA, CDR2 YNFKEQ. The CDR3 consists of 15 residues. Deletions cut 0 bases from V and 3 bases from J, with 11 bases between. This CDR3 is CASSQDLPSEETQYF. In DNA form, the CDR3 reads TGTGCCAGCAGCCAAGATCTCCCTAGTGAAGAGACCCAGTACTTC.

This chain joins TRBV6-5 and TRBJ2-3, with 9 bases matching TRBD2. The CDR3 length is 18 residues. Germline V gene data show CDR1 as MNHEY and CDR2 as SVGAGI. Losses at the gene ends were 0 bases for V and 5 bases for J; bases not matched to a gene: 12. This CDR3 is CASSYSGGSGGRGDTQYF. CDR3 coding DNA: TGTGCCAGCAGTTACTCGGGGGGTAGCGGGGGACGTGGAGATACGCAGTATTTT.

In this sample, this clonotype turned up many times. This chain joins TRBV5-1 and TRBJ1-2; D is unresolved. V was pared by 3 bases and J by 0 bases, with 6 bases between. The CDR3 consists of 13 residues. Looked up from germline, CDR1 is SGHRS and CDR2 is YFSETQ. CDR3 nucleotide sequence: TGCGCCAGCAGCTCCGGTACTAACTATGGCTACACCTTC. This sequence encodes CASSSGTNYGYTF.

This rearrangement joins TRBV6-6 to TRBJ1-2; the D is unclear. Trimming took off 5 bases at V and 2 bases at J, with 6 bases between the two ends. The CDR3 consists of 12 residues. CDR1 and CDR2 from the germline V gene are MNHNY and SVGAGI (reference sequence). This CDR3 reads CASSQLNYGYTF. The CDR3 region has the DNA TGTGCCAGCAGTCAGCTAAACTATGGCTACACCTTC.

This chain connects TRBV9 to TRBJ2-5, with 9 bases fitting TRBD2. The germline CDR1 and CDR2 sequences are SGDLS and YYNGEE. The CDR3 runs to 16 residues. The ends lost 3 bases at V and 0 bases at J; junction bases unmatched: 6. The CDR3 DNA is TGTGCCAGCAGCGGTCTTAGCGGGGGCTACCAAGAGACCCAGTACTTC. Encoded protein: CASSGLSGGYQETQYF.

This sequence joins TRBV10-3 and TRBJ2-3; D is perhaps TRBD1 (5 bases). Germline V gene sequence: CDR1 ENHRY, CDR2 SYGVKD. Trimming cost V 10 bases and J 0 bases, with 11 bases left between them. This CDR3 spans 13 amino acids. The CDR3 protein is CATTTESTDTQYF. For the CDR3, the DNA is TGTGCCACCACGACAGAAAGCACAGATACGCAGTATTTT.

This chain uses TRBV2 with TRBJ2-3; the D gene could be TRBD1 or TRBD2 (5 bases each). Germline CDR1 is SNHLY and CDR2 is FYNNEI. CDR3 size: 15 residues. V lost 1 base and J 8 bases, leaving 16 bases between the germline ends. CDR3: CASSEVERGVGTQYF. CDR3 DNA: TGTGCCAGCAGTGAAGTAGAGAGGGGAGTTGGTACGCAGTATTTT.

J is TRBJ2-1 and V is TRBV7-3; TRBD1 is a possible D gene (5 bases). Trimming took 0 bases from V and 5 from J, leaving 8 bases between them. Looked up from germline, CDR1 is SGHTA and CDR2 is FQGTGA. The CDR3 length is 14 residues. This chain's CDR3 is CASSLTGPNNEQFF. The CDR3 DNA reads as TGTGCCAGCAGCTTAACGGGGCCGAACAATGAGCAGTTCTTC.

The V and J genes are TRBV20-1 and TRBJ2-7, with 8 positions matching TRBD2. Germline V lookup: CDR1 DFQATT, CDR2 SNEGSKA (reference sequence). The junction had 9 bases not matched to a gene; V was cut back by 6 bases and J by 2 bases. This CDR3 contains 14 residues. In DNA form, the CDR3 reads TGCAGTGCAGCGGGGGCGGAGCTTCCCTACGAGCAGTACTTC. This sequence encodes CSAAGAELPYEQYF.

The chain combines TRBV20-1 with TRBJ2-5; no clear D. With 5 bases removed from V and 2 bases from J, the gap between germline ends came to 6 bases. The CDR3 contains 11 residues. The germline V gene encodes CDR1 DFQATT and CDR2 SNEGSKA (reference sequence). The CDR3 coding sequence is TGCAGTGCTTACGAACAAGAGACCCAGTACTTC. It codes for CSAYEQETQYF.

This clonotype turned up a few times. The rearrangement joins TRBV25-1 to TRBJ2-7, with D perhaps matching TRBD1 or TRBD2 (5 bases each). The CDR3 is made up of 12 amino acids. Germline CDR1 MGHDK, CDR2 SYGVNS. Trimming removed 4 bases from V and 5 bases from J, with 9 bases in between. The CDR3 is CASSGMGHEQYF. The CDR3 nucleotides are TGTGCCAGCAGTGGGATGGGACACGAGCAGTACTTC.

This rearrangement joins TRBV7-8 to TRBJ1-1, with unresolved D. Germline V gene sequence: CDR1 SGHVS, CDR2 FQNEAQ. CDR3 length equals 15 residues. The V gene lost 7 bases and the J gene lost 0 bases, with 15 bases spanning the gap. The CDR3 sequence is CASTPFGDMNTEAFF. CDR3 coding DNA: TGTGCCAGCACGCCCTTCGGGGATATGAACACTGAAGCTTTCTTT.

The rearrangement links TRBV6-2 or TRBV6-3 to TRBJ1-2, with D possibly TRBD1 on 6 matching bases. The CDR3 contains 15 residues. Trimming cost V 5 bases and J 4 bases, with 17 bases left between them. The V gene's germline CDR1 is MNHEY and CDR2 SVGEGT. This CDR3 reads CASSATGAQFYGYTF. The CDR3 DNA sequence: TGTGCCAGCAGTGCCACGGGGGCCCAGTTCTATGGCTACACCTTC.

J is TRBJ2-3 and V is TRBV6-1; D not certain. CDR1 and CDR2 (germline): MNHNS, SASEGT. The germline V and J ends were trimmed by 6 bases and 3 bases, with 10 bases remaining between them. CDR3 length: 13 amino acids. Written as DNA, the CDR3 is TGTGCCAGCAGGCAGCCTGGGACAGATACGCAGTATTTT. Translated: CASRQPGTDTQYF.

The J gene is TRBJ2-1, the V gene TRBV11-2; 10 bases fit TRBD2. The V segment lost 8 bases and the J segment 1 base; nucleotides outside the gene matches: 8. Germline assignment: CDR1 SGHAT and CDR2 FQNNGV. This CDR3 region has 16 residues. Written as DNA, the CDR3 is TGTGCCAGCTCGCAGCGGGGGGGCTTGTCCTACAATGAGCAGTTCTTC. Translated: CASSQRGGLSYNEQFF.

CDR3 residues: CSANPGREGTDTQYF. The CDR3 nucleotides are TGCAGTGCTAATCCCGGCCGTGAGGGCACAGATACGCAGTATTTT. This chain joins TRBV20-1 and TRBJ2-3; D is uncertain. CDR3 size: 15 residues. Per germline, CDR1 DFQATT and CDR2 SNEGSKA (reference sequence). V shed 4 bases and J shed 1 base, with 15 bases lying between them.

This sequence joins TRBV9 and TRBJ1-2; the match to TRBD1 covers 11 bases. V lost 0 bases, J lost 3 bases, and 7 bases stayed unmatched. CDR3 length: 17 residues. Germline V CDR1 and CDR2: SGDLS, YYNGEE. The CDR3 sequence: CASSVDEDRGPDYGYTF. The DNA of the CDR3 is TGTGCCAGCAGCGTAGATGAGGACAGGGGGCCCGACTATGGCTACACCTTC.

This clonotype was detected only a few times. The CDR3 nucleotides read TGTGCCAGCAGTTTGACAGGGATGTACCAAGAGACCCAGTACTTC. Amino acids: CASSLTGMYQETQYF. The genes are TRBV12-3 or TRBV12-4 and TRBJ2-5; 7 nucleotides line up with TRBD1. The CDR3 consists of 15 residues. The V segment lost 3 bases and the J segment 0 bases; nucleotides outside the gene matches: 4.

This clonotype was picked up a small number of times. This sequence joins TRBV4-1 and TRBJ2-3, with D possibly called TRBD1 or TRBD2 (7 bases each). The V gene lost 4 bases and the J gene lost 2 bases, with 19 bases spanning the gap. The CDR3 runs 17 residues. The V gene's germline CDR1 is MGHRA and CDR2 YSYEKL. CDR3 sequence reads: CASSPREGAVNTDTQYF. The DNA for the CDR3 is TGCGCCAGCAGCCCGAGGGAGGGGGCAGTTAACACAGATACGCAGTATTTT.

This chain joins TRBV6-2 or TRBV6-3 and TRBJ2-1; D could derive from TRBD1 or TRBD2 (6 bases each). V was cut by 0 bases and J by 6 bases, with 12 bases left in between. From germline, CDR1 is MNHEY and CDR2 SVGEGT. CDR3 length equals 15 residues. CDR3 DNA: TGTGCCAGCAGTTACTCTTACTGGGGGGCCAATGAGCAGTTCTTC. Its translation is CASSYSYWGANEQFF.

The rearrangement joins TRBV2 to TRBJ2-5, with D possibly being TRBD1 or TRBD2 (5 bases each). Germline V gene lookup returns CDR1 SNHLY and CDR2 FYNNEI. V lost 2 bases and J lost 4, with 11 bases in between. The CDR3 has 14 residues. CDR3 nucleotide sequence: TGTGCCAGCAGTGAAAGGGACGGAAGAGAGACCCAGTACTTC. This sequence encodes CASSERDGRETQYF.

This clonotype was recorded a few times. This chain uses TRBV29-1 with TRBJ1-1; D gene uncertain. The V end was cut by 4 bases, the J end by 7 bases, with 13 bases between. Germline CDR1 SQVTM, CDR2 ANQGSEA. The CDR3 loop spans 12 amino acids. The CDR3 is CSVGSASVEAFF. The CDR3 region has the DNA TGCAGCGTTGGGAGTGCCTCCGTTGAAGCTTTCTTT.

The CDR3 loop is CSASPGQRNIQYF. Here the CDR3 DNA reads TGCAGTGCTAGCCCGGGACAGCGAAACATTCAGTACTTC. V is TRBV20-1 and J is TRBJ2-4, with TRBD1 matching 7 bases. This CDR3 region has 13 residues. V was clipped by 3 bases and J by 6 bases; unmatched bases: 5. Germline CDR1 is DFQATT and CDR2 is SNEGSKA (reference sequence).

This clonotype was counted at least ten times. J is TRBJ2-7 and V is TRBV12-3 or TRBV12-4; D possibly corresponds to TRBD1 (6 bases). This CDR3 comprises 13 residues. The V end lost 3 bases, the J end lost 6 bases, and 12 bases lay between the germline ends. DNA of the CDR3: TGTGCCAGCAGTTTGGGCCTAGGGGGCGAGCAGTACTTC. This sequence encodes CASSLGLGGEQYF.

The table lists this clonotype with a few counts. V usage is TRBV12-3 or TRBV12-4 and J usage is TRBJ2-4; D gene unclear. The CDR3 loop spans 11 amino acids. Trimming took off 3 bases at V and 8 bases at J, with 5 bases between the two ends. The CDR3 sequence is CASSFQHIQYF. In DNA form, the CDR3 reads TGTGCCAGCAGTTTTCAACACATTCAGTACTTC.

The table lists this clonotype with a count of one. The chain couples TRBV20-1 to TRBJ2-7, with D possibly called TRBD1 or TRBD2 (5 bases each). Trimming removed 1 base at V and 4 bases at J, with 14 bases between. Per germline, CDR1 DFQATT and CDR2 SNEGSKA (reference sequence). The CDR3 runs 14 residues. The CDR3 reads CSARGFRGGYEQYF. CDR3 nucleotides: TGCAGTGCTAGAGGGTTTAGGGGCGGGTACGAGCAGTACTTC.

This clonotype has just a few counts. The chain uses TRBV15 and TRBJ1-6; 10 bases map to TRBD1. The CDR3 contains 14 residues. Germline V gives CDR1 LNHNV, CDR2 YYDKDF (reference sequence). The V segment lost 5 bases and the J segment 9 bases; nucleotides outside the gene matches: 4. The CDR3 DNA reads as TGTGCCACCAGCCGGACAGGGGGGAGTTCACCCCTCCACTTT. This gives the protein CATSRTGGSSPLHF.

The chain combines TRBV5-1 with TRBJ2-1, with 7 positions matching TRBD1. The germline gives CDR1 SGHRS, CDR2 YFSETQ. The CDR3 loop spans 16 amino acids. V lost 1 base, J lost 2 bases, and 6 bases stayed unmatched. The DNA for the CDR3 is TGCGCCAGCAGCTTGCTGTGGGACAGTGCCTACAATGAGCAGTTCTTC. Residues: CASSLLWDSAYNEQFF.

V usage is TRBV3-1 and J usage is TRBJ2-7, with a possible D match to TRBD1 (6 bases). Trimming removed 2 bases from V and 2 bases from J, with 16 bases in between. CDR1 LGHDT and CDR2 YNNKEL come from the germline V gene (reference sequence). There are 16 residues in the CDR3. Here the CDR3 reads CASSQTGTIVTYEQYF. The CDR3 nucleotides are TGTGCCAGCAGCCAAACCGGGACAATCGTGACCTACGAGCAGTACTTC.

This clonotype has at least ten counts. The J gene is TRBJ2-5, the V gene TRBV3-1; no reliable D call. Trimming removed 0 bases at V and 5 bases at J, with 22 bases between. CDR3 size: 18 residues. Per germline, CDR1 LGHDT and CDR2 YNNKEL (reference sequence). The CDR3 DNA sequence: TGTGCCAGCAGCCAAGAGGGCCCAATCGGCTGGATTTGGGAGACCCAGTACTTC. This sequence encodes CASSQEGPIGWIWETQYF.

The chain has TRBV9 and TRBJ2-1; 10 nucleotides agree with TRBD2. Trimming took 4 bases from V and 3 from J; bases not matched to a gene: 7. Germline V lookup: CDR1 SGDLS, CDR2 YYNGEE. The CDR3 sequence is 16 residues long. CDR3 DNA: TGTGCCAGCAGCACCCTAGCGGGGGCCGTCTACAATGAGCAGTTCTTC. Protein sequence: CASSTLAGAVYNEQFF.